This T cell receptor (beta chain) was captured by sequencing in a study of T cell repertoires in cytomegalovirus infection. Study background: Both a matching HLA type and CMV infection were indicated by public TCR beta signatures. General observations from the study: Adding up the frequency of public TCR beta families identified people who carried CMV plus the relevant HLA. HLA-C-restricted CMV clonotypes gave the most frequent clonotype in two of eight donors.

TCRdb analysed the reads with MiXCR anew, one entry per CDR3 protein. The sample lists more than 150,000 distinct CDR3 sequences; over 15% were seen once. This clonotype was counted between two and nine times. Its specificity is not known. Germline V gene sequence: CDR1 SGHTA, CDR2 FQGTGA. J was trimmed by 1 base and V by 5 bases; bases with no gene match: 5. The CDR3 has 15 residues. This sequence originates from a human donor in good health (CMV status not recorded). Some clones in this sample may be carry-over from other donors' samples. The chain has TRBV7-3 and TRBJ2-3; 8 bases agree with TRBD2. Sequenced material: CD8+ T cells from PBMCs. CDR3 protein: CASSHREGGTDTQYF. CDR3 coding DNA: TGTGCCAGCAGCCACCGGGAGGGGGGCACAGATACGCAGTATTTT.